The 9 T cell receptor beta chains given below trace back to one sample, sequenced in a study of PD-1 blockade in classical Hodgkin lymphoma. The repertoire was sequenced with immunoSEQ multiplex PCR; TCRdb's copy has only in-frame clones and lacks some. The sample gives 65,000 to 95,000 clones, roughly 90% of which show up once; roughly a fifth is in the top ten. Each patient experienced a relapse that followed autologous stem cell transplantation, and brentuximab vedotin exposure varied. The material was peripheral blood mononuclear cells (PBMCs), obtained at baseline. The receptors stem from a human donor with classical Hodgkin lymphoma.

The chain uses TRBV5-4 and TRBJ2-7, with no clear D. V lost 0 bases and J lost 2, with 12 bases in between. CDR1 SGHNT and CDR2 YYREEE come from the germline V gene (reference sequence). The CDR3 is made up of 15 amino acids. CDR3: CASSLARKQPYEQYF. In DNA, the CDR3 is TGTGCCAGCAGCTTGGCCAGGAAACAACCCTACGAGCAGTACTTC.

V gene TRBV7-2 combines with J gene TRBJ2-7, with 8 bases that match TRBD2. The V segment lost 3 bases and the J segment 3 bases; nucleotides outside the gene matches: 10. CDR3 length: 16 amino acids. Germline CDR1 SGHTA, CDR2 FQGNSA. Here the CDR3 DNA reads TGTGCCAGCAGCTTTACGCGGACTAGCCTTCTCTACGAGCAGTACTTC. Its protein product is CASSFTRTSLLYEQYF.

The genes are TRBV5-1 and TRBJ2-3; no reliable D call. This CDR3 contains 16 residues. V gave up 0 bases and J gave up 4 bases, with 15 bases separating them. Germline CDR1 reads SGHRS; CDR2 reads YFSETQ. Here the CDR3 DNA reads TGCGCCAGCAGCTTGGAATGGAGCGCCCTTCCAGATACGCAGTATTTT. It yields the protein CASSLEWSALPDTQYF.

The chain uses TRBV14 and TRBJ1-1; the D is unclear. This CDR3 is built from 11 residues. CDR1 and CDR2 (germline): SGHDN, FVKESK. V lost 3 bases, J lost 4 bases, and 3 bases lay in between. CDR3 nucleotides: TGTGCCAGCAGCCATCTCACTGAAGCTTTCTTT. Amino acid sequence: CASSHLTEAFF.

This chain connects TRBV9 to TRBJ2-3; tentatively, D is TRBD1 or TRBD2 (5 bases each). Trimming pared 0 bases from V and 4 bases from J, leaving 24 bases between. Germline lookup yields CDR1 SGDLS and CDR2 YYNGEE. The CDR3 consists of 19 residues. The DNA for the CDR3 is TGTGCCAGCAGCGTAGCGGGGCAGTTGTTTATACCCCGCGCAGATACGCAGTATTTT. It encodes CASSVAGQLFIPRADTQYF. The variable domain in full, with the rest retrieved from reference TRBV9 and TRBJ2-3, is DSGVTQTPKHLITATGQRVTLRCSPRSGDLSVYWYQQSLDQGLQFLIQYYNGEERAKGNILERFSAQQFPDLHSELNLSSLELGDSALYFCASSVAGQLFIPRADTQYFGPGTRLTVL.

V and J are TRBV10-3 and TRBJ2-7, with TRBD2 identical over 8 bases. Germline CDR1 is ENHRY and CDR2 is SYGVKD. Losses at the gene ends were 8 bases for V and 6 bases for J; bases not matched to a gene: 12. The CDR3 runs to 14 residues. The CDR3 spells CAIGGAGVVGEQYF. CDR3 sequence (DNA): TGTGCCATCGGAGGAGCGGGAGTTGTTGGCGAGCAGTACTTC.

The DNA of the CDR3 is TGCGCCAGCAGCCCCCTAGGCCTCTCGATGGGGAATGAGCAGTTCTTC. As protein: CASSPLGLSMGNEQFF. The V call is TRBV5-1, the J call TRBJ2-1; D ambiguous. The CDR3 loop spans 16 amino acids. The V end lost 4 bases, the J end lost 7 bases, and 21 bases lay between the germline ends. CDR1 is SGHRS, CDR2 YFSETQ, per germline.

This chain uses TRBV27 with TRBJ2-1; no firm D call. Germline CDR1 MNHEY, CDR2 SMNVEV (reference sequence). The ends were cut back, 4 bases at V and 8 bases at J, with 12 bases in the middle. The CDR3 is 13 residues long. CDR3 region: CASSSTQTHEQFF. Written as DNA, the CDR3 is TGTGCCAGCAGTTCAACCCAGACCCATGAGCAGTTCTTC.

The chain recombines TRBV15 with TRBJ1-2; D gene ambiguous. With 0 bases removed from V and 0 bases from J, the gap between germline ends came to 11 bases. There are 16 residues in the CDR3. Germline assignment: CDR1 LNHNV and CDR2 YYDKDF (reference sequence). The CDR3 spells CATSREWGDANYGYTF. CDR3 nucleotides: TGTGCCACCAGCAGAGAATGGGGAGATGCTAACTATGGCTACACCTTC.